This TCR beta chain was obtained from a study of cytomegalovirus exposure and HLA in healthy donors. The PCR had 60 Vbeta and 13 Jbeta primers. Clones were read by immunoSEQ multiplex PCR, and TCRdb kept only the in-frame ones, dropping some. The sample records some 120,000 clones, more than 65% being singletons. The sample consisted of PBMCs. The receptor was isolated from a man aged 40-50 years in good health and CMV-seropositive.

DNA of the CDR3: TGTGCCAGCAGCCAAACACTTGACAGGGGCCGTGAAAAACTGTTTTTT. Amino acids: CASSQTLDRGREKLFF. This chain joins TRBV4-2 and TRBJ1-4, with 8 bases that match TRBD1. The CDR3 loop spans 16 amino acids. With V trimmed by 2 bases and J by 7 bases, 9 bases remained unmatched. Germline V gives CDR1 LGHNA, CDR2 YNFKEQ.